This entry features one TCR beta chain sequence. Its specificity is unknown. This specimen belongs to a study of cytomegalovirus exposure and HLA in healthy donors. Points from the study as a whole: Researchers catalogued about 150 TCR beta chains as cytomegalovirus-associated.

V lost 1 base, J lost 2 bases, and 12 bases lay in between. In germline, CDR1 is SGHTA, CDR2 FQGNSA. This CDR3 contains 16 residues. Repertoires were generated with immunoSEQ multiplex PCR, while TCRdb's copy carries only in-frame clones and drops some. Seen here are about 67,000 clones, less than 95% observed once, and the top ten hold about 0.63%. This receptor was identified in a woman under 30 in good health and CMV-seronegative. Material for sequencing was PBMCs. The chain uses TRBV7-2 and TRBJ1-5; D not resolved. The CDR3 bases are TGTGCCAGCAGCTTAGTTGGGCCACACGGCAATCAGCCCCAGCATTTT. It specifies CASSLVGPHGNQPQHF.